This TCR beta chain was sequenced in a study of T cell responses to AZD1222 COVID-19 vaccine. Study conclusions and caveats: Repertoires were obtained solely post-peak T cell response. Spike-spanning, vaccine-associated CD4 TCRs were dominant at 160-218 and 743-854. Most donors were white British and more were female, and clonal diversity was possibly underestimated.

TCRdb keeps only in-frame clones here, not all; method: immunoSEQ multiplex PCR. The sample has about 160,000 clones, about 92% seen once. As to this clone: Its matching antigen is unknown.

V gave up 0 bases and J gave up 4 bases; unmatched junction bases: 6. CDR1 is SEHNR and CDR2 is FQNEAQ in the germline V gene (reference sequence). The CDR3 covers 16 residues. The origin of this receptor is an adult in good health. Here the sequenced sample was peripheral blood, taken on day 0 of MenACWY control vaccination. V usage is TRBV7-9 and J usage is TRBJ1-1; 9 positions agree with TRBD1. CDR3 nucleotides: TGTGCCAGCAGCTTAGCAGGGACAGGGCGCTCCACTGAAGCTTTCTTT. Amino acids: CASSLAGTGRSTEAFF. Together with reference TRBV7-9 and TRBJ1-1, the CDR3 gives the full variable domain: DTGVSQNPRHKITKRGQNVTFRCDPISEHNRLYWYRQTLGQGPEFLTYFQNEAQLEKSRLLSDRFSAERPKGSFSTLEIQRTEQGDSAMYLCASSLAGTGRSTEAFFGQGTRLTVV.